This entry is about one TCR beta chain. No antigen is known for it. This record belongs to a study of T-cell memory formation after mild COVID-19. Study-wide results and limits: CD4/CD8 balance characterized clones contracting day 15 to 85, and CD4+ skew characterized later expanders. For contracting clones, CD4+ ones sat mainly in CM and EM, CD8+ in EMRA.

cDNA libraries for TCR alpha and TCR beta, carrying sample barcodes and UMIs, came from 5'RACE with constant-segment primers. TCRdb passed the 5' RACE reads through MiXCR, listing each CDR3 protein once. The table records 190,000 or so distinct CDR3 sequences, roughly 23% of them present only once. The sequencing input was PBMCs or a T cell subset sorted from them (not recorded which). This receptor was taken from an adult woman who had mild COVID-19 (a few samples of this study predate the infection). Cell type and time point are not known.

CDR3 protein: CASALNMGLDGYTF. CDR3 sequence (DNA): TGTGCCAGTGCTTTGAACATGGGGCTCGATGGCTACACCTTC. The V gene is TRBV19, the J gene TRBJ1-2; D is possibly TRBD1 (5 bases). The V gene's germline CDR1 is LNHDA and CDR2 SQIVND (reference sequence). The CDR3 sequence is 14 residues long. Trimming removed 8 bases from V and 6 bases from J, with 19 bases in between. Drawing the rest from reference TRBV19 and TRBJ1-2, the complete variable domain is DGGITQSPKYLFRKEGQNVTLSCEQNLNHDAMYWYRQDPGQGLRLIYYSQIVNDFQKGDIAEGYSVSREKKESFPLTVTSAQKNPTAFYLCASALNMGLDGYTFGSGTRLTVV.